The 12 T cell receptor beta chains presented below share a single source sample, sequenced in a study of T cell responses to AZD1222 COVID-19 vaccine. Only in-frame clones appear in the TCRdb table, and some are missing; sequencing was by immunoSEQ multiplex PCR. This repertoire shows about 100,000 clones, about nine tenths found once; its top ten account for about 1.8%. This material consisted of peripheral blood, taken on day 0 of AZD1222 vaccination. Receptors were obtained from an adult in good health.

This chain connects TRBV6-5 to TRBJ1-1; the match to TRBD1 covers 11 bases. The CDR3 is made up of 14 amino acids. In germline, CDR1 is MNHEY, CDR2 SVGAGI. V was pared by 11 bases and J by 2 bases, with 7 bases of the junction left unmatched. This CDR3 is CAARDRGKNTEAFF. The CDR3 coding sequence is TGTGCCGCACGGGACAGGGGGAAAAACACTGAAGCTTTCTTT.

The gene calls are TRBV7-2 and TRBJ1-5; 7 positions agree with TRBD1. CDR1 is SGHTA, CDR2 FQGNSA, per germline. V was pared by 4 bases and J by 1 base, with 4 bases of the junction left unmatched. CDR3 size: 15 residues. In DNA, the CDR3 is TGTGCCAGCAGCTCCCGGACAGGAAGCAATCAGCCCCAGCATTTT. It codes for CASSSRTGSNQPQHF. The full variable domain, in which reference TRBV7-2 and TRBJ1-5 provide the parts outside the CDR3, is GAGVSQSPSNKVTEKGKDVELRCDPISGHTALYWYRQSLGQGLEFLIYFQGNSAPDKSGLPSDRFSAERTGGSVSTLTIQRTQQEDSAVYLCASSSRTGSNQPQHFGDGTRLSIL.

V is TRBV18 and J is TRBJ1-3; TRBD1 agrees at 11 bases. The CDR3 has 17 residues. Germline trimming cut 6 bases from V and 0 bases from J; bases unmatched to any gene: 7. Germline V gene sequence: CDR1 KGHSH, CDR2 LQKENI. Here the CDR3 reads CASSKDRGPFSGNTIYF. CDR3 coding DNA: TGTGCCAGCTCGAAGGACAGGGGGCCCTTCTCTGGAAACACCATATATTTT.

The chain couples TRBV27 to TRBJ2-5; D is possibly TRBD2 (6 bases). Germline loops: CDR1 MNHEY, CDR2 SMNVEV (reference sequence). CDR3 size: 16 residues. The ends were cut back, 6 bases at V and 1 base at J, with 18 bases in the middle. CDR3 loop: CASSPSLGDSQETQYF. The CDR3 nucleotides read TGTGCCAGCAGCCCCAGTTTAGGGGACTCCCAAGAGACCCAGTACTTC.

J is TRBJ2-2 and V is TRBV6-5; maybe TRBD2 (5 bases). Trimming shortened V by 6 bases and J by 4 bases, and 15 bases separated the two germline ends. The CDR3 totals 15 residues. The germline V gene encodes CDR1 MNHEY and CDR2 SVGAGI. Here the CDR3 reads CASRITGTFTGELFF. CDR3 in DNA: TGTGCCAGCAGAATAACGGGAACCTTCACCGGGGAGCTGTTTTTT.

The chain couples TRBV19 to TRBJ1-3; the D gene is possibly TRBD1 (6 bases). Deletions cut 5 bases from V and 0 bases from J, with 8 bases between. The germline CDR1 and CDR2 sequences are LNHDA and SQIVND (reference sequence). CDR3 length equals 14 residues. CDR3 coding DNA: TGTGCCAGTAGTCAGGGGATCTCTGGAAACACCATATATTTT. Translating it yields CASSQGISGNTIYF.

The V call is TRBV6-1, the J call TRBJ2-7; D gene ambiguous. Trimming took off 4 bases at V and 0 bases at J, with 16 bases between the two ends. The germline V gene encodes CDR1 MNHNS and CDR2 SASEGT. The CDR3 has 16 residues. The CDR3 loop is CASSGLDRGSSYEQYF. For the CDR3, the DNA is TGTGCCAGCAGTGGGTTAGATCGTGGGTCCTCCTACGAGCAGTACTTC.

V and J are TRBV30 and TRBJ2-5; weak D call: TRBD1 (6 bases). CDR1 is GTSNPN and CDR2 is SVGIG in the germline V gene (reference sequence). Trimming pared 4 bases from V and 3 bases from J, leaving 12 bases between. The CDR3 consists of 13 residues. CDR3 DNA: TGTGCCTGGACCCAAACAGGGAAAGAGACCCAGTACTTC. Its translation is CAWTQTGKETQYF.

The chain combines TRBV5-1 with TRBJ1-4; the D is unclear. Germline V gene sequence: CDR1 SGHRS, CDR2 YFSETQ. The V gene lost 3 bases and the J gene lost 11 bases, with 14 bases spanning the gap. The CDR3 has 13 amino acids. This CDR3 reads CASSSVSDQKLFF. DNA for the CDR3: TGCGCCAGCAGCTCCGTTTCGGACCAGAAACTGTTTTTT.

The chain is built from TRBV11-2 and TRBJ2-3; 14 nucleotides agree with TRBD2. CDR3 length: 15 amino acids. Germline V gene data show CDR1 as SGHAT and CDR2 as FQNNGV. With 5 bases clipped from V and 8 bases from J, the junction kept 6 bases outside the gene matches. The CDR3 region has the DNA TGTGCCAGCAGCAGACTAGCGGGAGGGATAGGTACGCAGTATTTT. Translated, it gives CASSRLAGGIGTQYF.

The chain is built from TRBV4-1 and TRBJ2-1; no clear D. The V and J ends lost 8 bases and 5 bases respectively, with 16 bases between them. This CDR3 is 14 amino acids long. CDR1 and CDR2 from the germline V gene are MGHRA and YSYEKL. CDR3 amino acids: CASGIRAADNEQFF. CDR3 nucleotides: TGCGCCAGCGGAATCCGGGCCGCCGACAATGAGCAGTTCTTC.

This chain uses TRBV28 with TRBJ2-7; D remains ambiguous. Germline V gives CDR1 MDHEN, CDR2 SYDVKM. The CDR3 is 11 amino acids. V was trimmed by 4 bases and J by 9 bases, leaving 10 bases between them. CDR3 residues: CASSWDGPQYF. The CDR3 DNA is TGTGCCAGCAGTTGGGATGGACCGCAGTACTTC. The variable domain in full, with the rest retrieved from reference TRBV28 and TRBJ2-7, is DVKVTQSSRYLVKRTGEKVFLECVQDMDHENMFWYRQDPGLGLRLIYFSYDVKMKEKGDIPEGYSVSREKKERFSLILESASTNQTSMYLCASSWDGPQYFGPGTRLTVT.